Included here is one T cell receptor beta chain sequence, with context. This specimen comes from a study of cytomegalovirus exposure and HLA in healthy donors. PCR involved 60 Vbeta and 13 Jbeta primers. The repertoire was sequenced with immunoSEQ multiplex PCR; TCRdb's copy has only in-frame clones and lacks some. The sample holds 70,000 or so clones; 75% to 90% are singletons and the top ten take approximately 1.9%. The sequenced material came from PBMCs. The receptor was derived from a woman in her twenties or thirties in good health and CMV-seronegative.

CDR3: CASRTGGSSGLTDTQYF. In nucleotides, the CDR3 is TGTGCAAGTCGCACCGGGGGGTCTAGCGGGCTCACAGATACGCAGTATTTT. V usage is TRBV12-2 and J usage is TRBJ2-3; no check of the table's D call, TRBD2, against the DNA was made. TRBV12-2 is deemed a pseudogene. CDR3 length: 17 residues.